This T cell receptor beta chain stems from a study of shared clonotypes between healthy human individuals. Whole-study findings and limits: Generation of non-shared clonotypes was less probable than generation of clonotypes shared by all four donors.

Libraries were prepared by immunoSEQ multiplex PCR; TCRdb keeps only in-frame clonotypes and omits some of them. The data hold 1,100,000 or so clones, with 70% to 80% observed a single time. This clone was recorded once. Its antigen is undetermined. There are 17 residues in the CDR3. The germline V and J ends were trimmed by 0 bases and 2 bases, with 14 bases remaining between them. In germline, CDR1 is SGHTS, CDR2 YDEGEE. This chain joins TRBV5-8 and TRBJ1-4; TRBD1 might be the D (5 bases). Sequencing input: memory CD4+ T cells from PBMCs. Subset indicated: CD45RA-negative fraction. This TCR was recovered from a man younger than 35 in good health. Some clones in this sample may be carry-over from other donors' samples. As DNA, the CDR3 is TGTGCCAGCAGCTTGGGGGGGATGCTTGCGACTAATGAAAAACTGTTTTTT. Translated: CASSLGGMLATNEKLFF.